This entry describes one T cell receptor beta chain. This specimen comes from a study of blood T cell repertoires in COVID-19. TCRdb keeps only in-frame clones here, not all; method: immunoSEQ multiplex PCR. This table holds 300,000 to 350,000 clones, around 91% found once. The V and J ends lost 4 bases and 6 bases, in that order; junction bases with no gene match: 10. The germline gives CDR1 SGHDT, CDR2 YYEEEE. The CDR3 spans 15 residues. This sequence joins TRBV5-6 and TRBJ2-7; TRBD1 aligns across 10 bases. Material: peripheral blood. The source of this sequence is a woman under 30 who had recovered from COVID-19. Written as DNA, the CDR3 is TGTGCCAGCAGCCCCGGGACAGGGGTCCTCTCCGAGCAGTACGTC. It encodes CASSPGTGVLSEQYV.